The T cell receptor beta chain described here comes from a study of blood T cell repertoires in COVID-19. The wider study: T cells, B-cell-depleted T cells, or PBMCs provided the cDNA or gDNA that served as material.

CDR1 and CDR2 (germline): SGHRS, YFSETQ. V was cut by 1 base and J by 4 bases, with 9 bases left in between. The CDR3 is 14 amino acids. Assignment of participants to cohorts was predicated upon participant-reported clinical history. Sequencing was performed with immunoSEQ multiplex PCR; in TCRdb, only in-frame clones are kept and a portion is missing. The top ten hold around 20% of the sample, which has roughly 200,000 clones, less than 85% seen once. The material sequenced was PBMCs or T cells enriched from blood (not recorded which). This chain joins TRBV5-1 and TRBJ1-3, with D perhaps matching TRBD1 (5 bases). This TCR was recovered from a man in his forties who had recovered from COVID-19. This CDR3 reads CASSLQGSGNTIYF. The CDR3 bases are TGCGCCAGCAGCTTGCAGGGATCGGGAAACACCATATATTTT. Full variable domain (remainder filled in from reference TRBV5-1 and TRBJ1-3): KAGVTQTPRYLIKTRGQQVTLSCSPISGHRSVSWYQQTPGQGLQFLFEYFSETQRNKGNFPGRFSGRQFSNSRSEMNVSTLELGDSALYLCASSLQGSGNTIYFGEGSWLTVV.